The 31 T cell receptor beta chains given below trace back to one sample, sequenced in a study of T cells after yellow fever vaccination. TCRdb recomputed calls from the 5' RACE reads with MiXCR, one row per CDR3 protein. Here the sample spans 300,000 to 350,000 distinct CDR3 sequences, around 4.1% being singletons. The specimen was PBMCs, collected 5 days after the yellow fever booster vaccination. The origin of the receptors is a man between 18 and 35 years old who received the YFV17D yellow fever vaccine.

This clonotype was counted between two and nine times. V usage is TRBV20-1 and J usage is TRBJ2-5, with 9 bases that match TRBD2. The V gene's germline CDR1 is DFQATT and CDR2 SNEGSKA (reference sequence). The junction had 10 bases not matched to a gene; V was cut back by 4 bases and J by 7 bases. The CDR3 has 14 amino acids. In DNA form, the CDR3 reads TGCAGTGCTACGTTAGCGGGGGTCCCTGGGACCCAGTACTTC. Protein product: CSATLAGVPGTQYF.

The gene calls are TRBV5-1 and TRBJ2-7; 7 bases match TRBD2. The CDR3 has 18 residues. V lost 3 bases, J lost 2 bases, and 17 bases stayed unmatched. CDR1 and CDR2 (germline): SGHRS, YFSETQ. The DNA of the CDR3 is TGCGCCAGCAGCTATGAAAGGGAATCTAGCGGTCCCCCCTACGAGCAGTACGTC. Residues: CASSYERESSGPPYEQYV.

This clonotype turned up a few times. V gene TRBV14 combines with J gene TRBJ1-6; D uncertain. Germline assignment: CDR1 SGHDN and CDR2 FVKESK. With 4 bases removed from V and 7 bases from J, the gap between germline ends came to 11 bases. The length of the CDR3 is 14 residues. In DNA form, the CDR3 reads TGTGCCAGCAGCCGTAACTTCAGGAATTCACCCCTCCACTTT. It yields the protein CASSRNFRNSPLHF.

This clonotype was detected only a few times. The gene calls are TRBV20-1 and TRBJ2-1, with a weak D call TRBD1 (6 bases). The V gene lost 2 bases and the J gene lost 7 bases, with 9 bases spanning the gap. Looked up from germline, CDR1 is DFQATT and CDR2 is SNEGSKA (reference sequence). The CDR3 has 12 amino acids. CDR3 DNA: TGCAGTGCTAGATTACAGGGTAATGAGCAGTTCTTC. This gives the protein CSARLQGNEQFF.

This clonotype occurred a few times. The rearrangement uses TRBV12-3 or TRBV12-4 and TRBJ2-1, with D unresolved. The V end lost 5 bases, the J end lost 8 bases, and 13 bases lay between the germline ends. The CDR3 is 13 residues long. The CDR3: CASSPPGFDEQFF. In DNA form, the CDR3 reads TGTGCCAGCAGTCCCCCGGGCTTCGATGAGCAGTTCTTC.

Only a few counts were recorded for this clonotype. The chain has TRBV24-1 and TRBJ2-5; D gene unclear. Germline CDR1 reads KGHDR; CDR2 reads SFDVKD. The V and J ends lost 0 bases and 2 bases respectively, with 3 bases between them. The CDR3 is 13 residues long. The DNA for the CDR3 is TGTGCCACCAGTGATTTGGTGCAAGAGACCCAGTACTTC. Amino acid sequence: CATSDLVQETQYF.

The chain is built from TRBV4-3 and TRBJ2-7; the match to TRBD2 covers 10 bases. With 0 bases clipped from V and 5 bases from J, the junction kept 7 bases outside the gene matches. CDR1 and CDR2 (germline): LGHNA, YSLEER. CDR3 length: 16 residues. This CDR3 reads CASSQDPAGGTHEQYF. In nucleotides, the CDR3 is TGCGCCAGCAGCCAAGATCCAGCGGGGGGGACCCACGAGCAGTACTTC.

This sequence joins TRBV5-5 and TRBJ1-1; a possible D gene is TRBD1 (6 bases). Trimming shortened V by 1 base and J by 4 bases, and 20 bases separated the two germline ends. This CDR3 contains 17 residues. CDR1 SGHKS and CDR2 YYEKEE come from the germline V gene (reference sequence). The CDR3 nucleotides are TGTGCCAGCAGCTTGTCTCTTCTGGGGGACACCTTCACTGAAGCTTTCTTT. The encoded protein is CASSLSLLGDTFTEAFF. The full variable domain, completed using reference TRBV5-5 and TRBJ1-1, is DAGVTQSPTHLIKTRGQQVTLRCSPISGHKSVSWYQQVLGQGPQFIFQYYEKEERGRGNFPDRFSARQFPNYSSELNVNALLLGDSALYLCASSLSLLGDTFTEAFFGQGTRLTVV.

This clonotype has a handful of counts. This chain connects TRBV12-3 or TRBV12-4 to TRBJ1-1, with TRBD1 as a possible D gene (6 bases). The CDR3 has 13 residues. V was trimmed by 6 bases and J by 4 bases, leaving 12 bases between them. DNA of the CDR3: TGTGCCAGCAGACGCCCAGGGGCCACTGAAGCTTTCTTT. This gives the protein CASRRPGATEAFF.

This clonotype was counted only a few times. Germline is not matched at one junction end, which may reflect a read error. The chain has TRBV3-1 and TRBJ2-7; D is undetermined. CDR3 length equals 10 residues. Germline assignment: CDR1 LGHDT and CDR2 YNNKEL (reference sequence). CDR3 in amino acids: CASSQDKVHF. The CDR3 nucleotides are TGTGCCAGCAGCCAAGATAAGGTGCACTTC.

The V call is TRBV14, the J call TRBJ1-1; D ambiguous. CDR3 length: 15 residues. Germline CDR1 SGHDN, CDR2 FVKESK. V shed 4 bases and J shed 0 bases, with 12 bases lying between them. The CDR3 DNA reads as TGTGCCAGCAGCCTTTGGGGAGGAATGAACACTGAAGCTTTCTTT. This codes for CASSLWGGMNTEAFF.

At least ten counts were recorded for this clonotype. V usage is TRBV29-1 and J usage is TRBJ1-2, with D uncertain. Trimming pared 5 bases from V and 8 bases from J, leaving 12 bases between. The CDR3 runs to 11 residues. Germline CDR1 and CDR2: SQVTM and ANQGSEA. CDR3 sequence (DNA): TGCAGCGTTACCCTCAGCGTGGGCTACACCTTC. Residues: CSVTLSVGYTF.

This chain connects TRBV11-2 to TRBJ2-5, with D possibly TRBD2 on 5 matching bases. The length of the CDR3 is 11 residues. CDR1 and CDR2 (germline): SGHAT, FQNNGV. V was shortened by 1 base and J by 11 bases, with 8 bases between the two germline ends. The chain's CDR3 is CASSLGRGQYF. Written as DNA, the CDR3 is TGTGCCAGCAGCTTAGGTCGGGGACAGTACTTC.

This clonotype came up many times. The J gene is TRBJ1-1, the V gene TRBV7-2, with D perhaps matching TRBD1 (5 bases). The germline gives CDR1 SGHTA, CDR2 FQGNSA. The CDR3 is 15 amino acids. Trimming removed 2 bases at V and 0 bases at J, with 10 bases between. The CDR3 nucleotides are TGTGCCAGCAGCTTAATGGCAGGGATGAACACTGAAGCTTTCTTT. Translation: CASSLMAGMNTEAFF.

At least ten counts were recorded for this clonotype. V usage is TRBV10-3 and J usage is TRBJ2-3; D not certain. This CDR3 is built from 12 residues. Germline CDR1 ENHRY, CDR2 SYGVKD. Deletions cut 2 bases from V and 4 bases from J, with 4 bases between. CDR3 in DNA: TGTGCCATCAGTGAGCGAGCAGATACGCAGTATTTT. Encoded protein: CAISERADTQYF.

This chain links TRBV5-4 with TRBJ2-5; 7 nucleotides align to TRBD1. The CDR3 runs to 12 residues. V shed 3 bases, J shed 9 bases, and the junction held 5 bases outside the gene matches. Germline CDR1 reads SGHNT; CDR2 reads YYREEE (reference sequence). The CDR3 is CASSSDRVAQYF. The CDR3 DNA sequence: TGTGCCAGCAGCTCCGACAGGGTCGCCCAGTACTTC.

This clonotype was found a few times. The gene calls are TRBV18 and TRBJ2-7; 7 bases match TRBD1. CDR1 is KGHSH and CDR2 is LQKENI in the germline V gene. The J segment lost 3 bases and the V segment lost 0 bases, leaving 5 bases of the junction unmatched. The CDR3 is 15 amino acids. The CDR3 DNA is TGTGCCAGCTCACCACCCCCGTGGGACAGCTACGAGCAGTACTTC. Encoded protein: CASSPPPWDSYEQYF. The entire variable domain, with the rest obtained from reference TRBV18 and TRBJ2-7, is as follows: NAGVMQNPRHLVRRRGQEARLRCSPMKGHSHVYWYRQLPEEGLKFMVYLQKENIIDESGMPKERFSAEFPKEGPSILRIQQVVRGDSAAYFCASSPPPWDSYEQYFGPGTRLTVT.

This clonotype was observed a handful of times. This chain connects TRBV3-1 to TRBJ2-5, with 8 bases that match TRBD2. The trim removed 3 bases at V and 5 bases at J, leaving 8 bases unmatched. This CDR3 has 15 residues. Germline loops: CDR1 LGHDT, CDR2 YNNKEL (reference sequence). The CDR3 DNA reads as TGTGCCAGCAGCCATTCGGGGGGGGCCGGTGAGACCCAGTACTTC. This encodes CASSHSGGAGETQYF.

Here the CDR3 DNA reads TGCAGTGCCACCGGGACCGCGAACACTGAAGCTTTCTTT. Translating gives CSATGTANTEAFF. V usage is TRBV20-1 and J usage is TRBJ1-1, with D tentatively TRBD1 (5 bases). This CDR3 comprises 13 residues. The V gene's germline CDR1 is DFQATT and CDR2 SNEGSKA (reference sequence). Trimming stripped 6 bases from V and 1 base from J, with 12 bases between.

The table lists this clonotype with many counts. The chain carries TRBV10-3 and TRBJ2-2; 8 positions agree with TRBD1. Looked up from germline, CDR1 is ENHRY and CDR2 is SYGVKD. The CDR3 is made up of 15 amino acids. V was pared by 10 bases and J by 6 bases, with 13 bases of the junction left unmatched. The CDR3 spells CATKTGEELAGELFF. CDR3 DNA sequence: TGTGCCACTAAGACAGGGGAAGAATTGGCCGGGGAGCTGTTTTTT.

This clonotype was picked up many times. The gene calls are TRBV29-1 and TRBJ2-2; TRBD2 aligns across 13 bases. Germline CDR1 is SQVTM and CDR2 is ANQGSEA. The length of the CDR3 is 14 residues. Losses at the gene ends were 7 bases for V and 4 bases for J; bases not matched to a gene: 3. The CDR3 nucleotides are TGCAGCGCACGGACTAGCGGGGGCACCGGGGAGCTGTTTTTT. This gives the protein CSARTSGGTGELFF.

The chain is built from TRBV27 and TRBJ2-1; 8 positions match TRBD2. The V gene's germline CDR1 is MNHEY and CDR2 SMNVEV (reference sequence). The CDR3 has 13 amino acids. V gave up 7 bases and J gave up 7 bases; unmatched junction bases: 6. CDR3 coding DNA: TGTGCCAGCATCGGGGGGGGCCTGAATGAGCAGTTCTTC. Protein sequence: CASIGGGLNEQFF.

In this sample, this clonotype turned up a few times. The chain links TRBV7-2 to TRBJ2-7; 7 nucleotides agree with TRBD1. The junction had 11 bases not matched to a gene; V was cut back by 5 bases and J by 7 bases. Germline values: CDR1 SGHTA, CDR2 FQGNSA. This CDR3 is built from 14 residues. The DNA for the CDR3 is TGTGCCAGCAGCCTCCGGGACAGCCGCCGGGAGCAGTACTTC. Protein: CASSLRDSRREQYF.

At least ten counts were recorded for this clonotype. The CDR3 region is CASSQGGQGPEAFF. As DNA, the CDR3 is TGCGCCAGCAGCCAAGGGGGACAGGGCCCCGAAGCTTTCTTT. The J gene is TRBJ1-1, the V gene TRBV4-3; 9 nucleotides align to TRBD1. The CDR3 runs to 14 residues. The junction had 5 bases not matched to a gene; V was cut back by 1 base and J by 8 bases. From germline, CDR1 is LGHNA and CDR2 YSLEER.

This clonotype was seen more than once but under ten times. V is TRBV7-2 and J is TRBJ1-1; possibly TRBD1 for D (5 bases). Trimming left V 2 bases short and J 7 bases short, with 14 bases between. The CDR3 loop spans 14 amino acids. Germline CDR1 SGHTA, CDR2 FQGNSA. This CDR3 reads CASSLSRGLNEAFF. The CDR3 nucleotides are TGTGCCAGCAGCTTAAGCCGGGGGTTAAATGAAGCTTTCTTT. The full variable domain, its missing parts supplied by reference TRBV7-2 and TRBJ1-1, is GAGVSQSPSNKVTEKGKDVELRCDPISGHTALYWYRQSLGQGLEFLIYFQGNSAPDKSGLPSDRFSAERTGGSVSTLTIQRTQQEDSAVYLCASSLSRGLNEAFFGQGTRLTVV.

This clonotype has a count of ten or more. The rearrangement joins TRBV4-2 to TRBJ2-2, with 7 positions matching TRBD1. Germline V gene sequence: CDR1 LGHNA, CDR2 YNFKEQ. This CDR3 is built from 17 residues. J was trimmed by 6 bases and V by 0 bases; bases with no gene match: 10. This CDR3 reads CASSQEGEGGASGELFF. The CDR3 nucleotides are TGTGCCAGCAGCCAAGAGGGGGAAGGGGGCGCGTCCGGGGAGCTGTTTTTT.

The table lists this clonotype with a few counts. V is TRBV9 and J is TRBJ2-1, with 7 nucleotides matching TRBD1. J gave up 0 bases and V 5 bases, and 5 bases lay outside the gene matches. The germline gives CDR1 SGDLS, CDR2 YYNGEE. CDR3 length equals 15 residues. As DNA, the CDR3 is TGTGCCAGCAGTGCCCGGACAGGCTCCTACAATGAGCAGTTCTTC. Translated, it gives CASSARTGSYNEQFF.

This clonotype was seen more than once but under ten times. V and J are TRBV5-1 and TRBJ1-1, with TRBD1 identical over 7 bases. The CDR3 runs to 14 residues. The trim removed 2 bases at V and 5 bases at J, leaving 6 bases unmatched. Germline V lookup: CDR1 SGHRS, CDR2 YFSETQ. The CDR3 reads CASSFRQGRTEAFF. The CDR3 DNA is TGCGCCAGCAGCTTTCGACAGGGACGAACTGAAGCTTTCTTT.

A few counts support this clonotype. This CDR3 reads CASSSPGTGSGANVLTF. The CDR3 DNA reads as TGTGCCAGCTCATCTCCCGGGACAGGGTCAGGGGCCAACGTCCTGACTTTC. The chain carries TRBV18 and TRBJ2-6, with 9 bases aligning to TRBD1. The germline V gene encodes CDR1 KGHSH and CDR2 LQKENI. The trim removed 5 bases at V and 4 bases at J, leaving 9 bases unmatched. This CDR3 spans 17 amino acids.

V is TRBV28 and J is TRBJ1-2; no firm D call. CDR3 length equals 14 residues. In germline, CDR1 is MDHEN, CDR2 SYDVKM. V was shortened by 4 bases and J by 5 bases, with 14 bases between the two germline ends. The CDR3 reads CASSSGRSLYGYTF. The CDR3 nucleotides read TGTGCCAGCAGTTCCGGCCGGAGTCTATATGGCTACACCTTC.

This clonotype came up many times. The gene calls are TRBV6-5 and TRBJ2-7; no reliable D call. Germline V gene lookup returns CDR1 MNHEY and CDR2 SVGAGI. The CDR3 consists of 11 residues. Trimming left V 9 bases short and J 0 bases short, with 6 bases between. The CDR3 here is CASRNSYEQYV. The CDR3 DNA follows: TGTGCCAGTAGAAACTCCTACGAGCAGTACGTC.